These 10 T cell receptor beta chains came from one sample sequenced in a study of blood T cell repertoires in COVID-19. The table came from immunoSEQ multiplex PCR; TCRdb's copy has only in-frame clones and leaves some out. The data contain about 260,000 clones, approximately 79% of them singletons. Sequenced input: PBMCs or T cells enriched from blood (not recorded which). These receptors originate from a man younger than 45 with acute COVID-19.

The rearrangement uses TRBV5-4 and TRBJ2-2, with D possibly being TRBD1 (6 bases). This CDR3 spans 13 amino acids. Trimming stripped 9 bases from V and 4 bases from J, with 13 bases between. Germline V gives CDR1 SGHNT, CDR2 YYREEE (reference sequence). This CDR3 reads CATEGVGTGELFF. The CDR3 bases are TGTGCCACCGAGGGGGTTGGCACCGGGGAGCTGTTTTTT.

The chain recombines TRBV14 with TRBJ2-2; the match to TRBD1 covers 8 bases. V was clipped by 4 bases and J by 4 bases; unmatched bases: 11. CDR3 length: 17 amino acids. CDR1 SGHDN and CDR2 FVKESK come from the germline V gene. CDR3 DNA sequence: TGTGCCAGCAGCCTGAGGGCGGACAGGGCGCGCACCGGGGAGCTGTTTTTT. Translation gives CASSLRADRARTGELFF.

J is TRBJ1-1 and V is TRBV29-1; D uncertain. With 5 bases removed from V and 0 bases from J, the gap between germline ends came to 13 bases. The length of the CDR3 is 14 residues. Germline V gene sequence: CDR1 SQVTM, CDR2 ANQGSEA. The CDR3 reads CSVRGVRVNTEAFF. CDR3 sequence (DNA): TGCAGCGTTCGGGGAGTTCGTGTGAACACTGAAGCTTTCTTT.

The rearrangement joins TRBV7-6 to TRBJ2-3; TRBD2 matches at 7 bases. CDR1 SGHVS and CDR2 FNYEAQ come from the germline V gene. The junction had 9 bases not matched to a gene; V was cut back by 0 bases and J by 3 bases. The CDR3 has 17 residues. CDR3 region: CASSLAGGSSGTDTQYF. The CDR3 region has the DNA TGTGCCAGCAGCTTAGCCGGGGGGAGTAGCGGAACAGATACGCAGTATTTT. The variable domain in full, completed from reference TRBV7-6 and TRBJ2-3, reads GAGVSQSPRYKVTKRGQDVALRCDPISGHVSLYWYRQALGQGPEFLTYFNYEAQQDKSGLPNDRFSAERPEGSISTLTIQRTEQRDSAMYRCASSLAGGSSGTDTQYFGPGTRLTVL.

This clone showed up just once. V usage is TRBV25-1 and J usage is TRBJ1-2, with D possibly matching TRBD1 (6 bases). Germline V gene sequence: CDR1 MGHDK, CDR2 SYGVNS. This CDR3 has 13 amino acids. The V and J ends lost 6 bases and 8 bases respectively, with 16 bases between them. The CDR3 DNA is TGTGCCAGCAGCACCGGGGGGGCTGGGGGCTACACCTTC. It is translated as CASSTGGAGGYTF.

This chain uses TRBV21-1 with TRBJ1-6; TRBD1 is the table's D call, not checked against the DNA. TRBV21-1 is given as a pseudogene. The CDR3 covers 13 residues. This chain's CDR3 is CASKGVTSSPLHF. DNA for the CDR3: TGTGCCAGCAAGGGGGTGACGAGTTCACCCCTCCACTTT.

The chain carries TRBV21-1 and TRBJ1-5. TRBV21-1 is listed as a pseudogene. There are 14 residues in the CDR3. CDR3 sequence reads: CASRGGRNNQPQHF. DNA of the CDR3: TGTGCCAGCAGGGGAGGACGGAACAATCAGCCCCAGCATTTT.

The chain joins TRBV3-1 (or the pseudogene TRBV3-2) to TRBJ1-5, with D possibly being TRBD1 (6 bases). The CDR3 sequence is 12 residues long. The V end was cut by 4 bases, the J end by 12 bases, with 13 bases between. Germline CDR1 reads LGHDT; CDR2 reads YNNKEL (reference sequence). The CDR3 region is CASSPRGGVQHF. DNA for the CDR3: TGTGCCAGCAGCCCGAGAGGGGGGGTCCAGCATTTT.

The genes are TRBV7-3 and TRBJ2-1; tentative D call: TRBD2 (6 bases). Germline V lookup: CDR1 SGHTA, CDR2 FQGTGA. V lost 0 bases and J lost 1, with 13 bases in between. This CDR3 region has 17 residues. The CDR3 loop is CASSLTPGESSYNEQFF. CDR3 coding DNA: TGTGCCAGCAGCTTAACCCCGGGGGAGTCGTCCTACAATGAGCAGTTCTTC. The variable domain in full, with the rest retrieved from reference TRBV7-3 and TRBJ2-1, is GAGVSQTPSNKVTEKGKYVELRCDPISGHTALYWYRQSLGQGPEFLIYFQGTGAADDSGLPNDRFFAVRPEGSVSTLKIQRTERGDSAVYLCASSLTPGESSYNEQFFGPGTRLTVL.

This chain links TRBV19 with TRBJ1-5, with D unclear. Germline V gene sequence: CDR1 LNHDA, CDR2 SQIVND (reference sequence). V lost 1 base to trimming and J lost 3 bases, with 13 bases between them. CDR3 length: 16 residues. CDR3 bases: TGTGCCAGTAGTATAGGTCCCCCCAGGTTCAATCAGCCCCAGCATTTT. Its protein product is CASSIGPPRFNQPQHF.